The 20 T cell receptor beta chains listed next were all sequenced from one sample in a study of metastatic and nonmetastatic thyroid tumors (dated by TCRdb to 2020 to 2022). No patient had received any treatment before thyroid surgery. Libraries were built with PCR. Sequencing was carried out with an Illumina HiSeq 4000. TCRdb reprocessing: public reads trimmed at Q25 with fastp, clones called with MiXCR, in-frame beta chains kept. A total of about 90,000 clones appear in this sample, roughly 8.6% of them only once. The ten largest clones take up 8.8% of the sample. The specimen was blood. The source of these receptors is a female donor with papillary thyroid cancer or a benign thyroid nodule (not recorded which). Some clones in this sample may be carry-over from other donors' samples.

The J gene is TRBJ2-3, the V gene TRBV7-3; D gene uncertain. The length of the CDR3 is 15 residues. In germline, CDR1 is SGHTA, CDR2 FQGTGA. Trimming cost V 5 bases and J 1 base, with 13 bases left between them. The CDR3 spells CASSRSGQGTDTQYF. The CDR3 nucleotides are TGTGCCAGCAGCCGATCTGGGCAGGGCACAGATACGCAGTATTTT.

This clone was seen at least ten times. V usage is TRBV24-1 and J usage is TRBJ1-1; D remains unclear. The CDR3 covers 11 residues. The V end was cut by 1 base, the J end by 6 bases, with 2 bases between. CDR1 KGHDR and CDR2 SFDVKD come from the germline V gene. The CDR3 loop reads CATSDFSEAFF. The CDR3 nucleotides are TGTGCCACCAGTGATTTCTCTGAAGCTTTCTTT.

V is TRBV27 and J is TRBJ1-4; the D gene is possibly TRBD1 (6 bases). Trimming left V 5 bases short and J 8 bases short, with 15 bases between. The germline CDR1 and CDR2 sequences are MNHEY and SMNVEV (reference sequence). CDR3 size: 14 residues. CDR3 nucleotide sequence: TGTGCCAGCAGTATTTACAGGGAGGGGGAAAAACTGTTTTTT. The encoded protein is CASSIYREGEKLFF.

This clone was recorded many times. The CDR3 spells CASSLAGNEKLFF. The CDR3 bases are TGCGCCAGCAGCTTGGCAGGAAATGAAAAACTGTTTTTT. The chain recombines TRBV5-1 with TRBJ1-4, with D unresolved. Trimming removed 0 bases at V and 5 bases at J, with 5 bases between. The CDR3 consists of 13 residues. Germline assignment: CDR1 SGHRS and CDR2 YFSETQ.

This clone was seen at least ten times. This sequence joins TRBV5-6 and TRBJ2-7, with 12 bases that match TRBD1. Germline loops: CDR1 SGHDT, CDR2 YYEEEE. With V trimmed by 3 bases and J by 4 bases, 8 bases remained unmatched. The CDR3 is made up of 16 amino acids. This CDR3 is CASSSGPGQGAYEQYF. The DNA for the CDR3 is TGTGCCAGCAGCTCGGGACCGGGACAGGGGGCGTACGAGCAGTACTTC.

This clone was seen at least ten times. The chain combines TRBV6-5 with TRBJ1-3; D ambiguous. Germline V lookup: CDR1 MNHEY, CDR2 SVGAGI. The length of the CDR3 is 16 residues. Trimming left V 6 bases short and J 1 base short, with 16 bases between. CDR3 amino acids: CASSLVASGSGNTIYF. The CDR3 nucleotides are TGTGCCAGCAGCTTAGTCGCGAGCGGGTCTGGAAACACCATATATTTT.

In its sample, this clone was seen many times. The gene calls are TRBV2 and TRBJ2-7; no definite D call. The germline CDR1 and CDR2 sequences are SNHLY and FYNNEI. The CDR3 runs to 13 residues. Trimming shortened V by 3 bases and J by 2 bases, and 8 bases separated the two germline ends. The CDR3 DNA reads as TGTGCCAGCAGTGAGGACGGCCCCTACGAGCAGTACTTC. As protein: CASSEDGPYEQYF. The variable domain in full, with the rest retrieved from reference TRBV2 and TRBJ2-7, is EPEVTQTPSHQVTQMGQEVILRCVPISNHLYFYWYRQILGQKVEFLVSFYNNEISEKSEIFDDQFSVERPDGSNFTLKIRSTKLEDSAMYFCASSEDGPYEQYFGPGTRLTVT.

This chain links TRBV18 with TRBJ1-2; 8 nucleotides align to TRBD1. J lost 4 bases, V lost 2 bases, and 3 bases had no gene match. Germline loops: CDR1 KGHSH, CDR2 LQKENI. This CDR3 region has 14 residues. CDR3 DNA: TGTGCCAGCTCACCATCGGGACAGGCCTATGGCTACACCTTC. Its translation: CASSPSGQAYGYTF.

This clone was seen ten or more times. The V call is TRBV12-3 or TRBV12-4, the J call TRBJ2-7; possibly TRBD2 for D (5 bases). This CDR3 spans 13 amino acids. V was cut by 7 bases and J by 6 bases, with 16 bases left in between. The CDR3, as DNA: TGTGCCAGCATCTTACCGGGGAATCGCGAGCAGTACTTC. Its protein product is CASILPGNREQYF.

The chain employs TRBV11-3 and TRBJ2-1; D is unclear. CDR1 is SGHNT and CDR2 is YENEEA in the germline V gene. V lost 5 bases and J lost 4, with 12 bases in between. The CDR3 has 14 amino acids. CDR3 nucleotide sequence: TGTGCCAGCAGCCTCCGGCAGGAATACAATGAGCAGTTCTTC. As protein: CASSLRQEYNEQFF.

This clone was seen at least ten times. The chain carries TRBV7-2 and TRBJ1-3, with TRBD1 as a possible D gene (5 bases). The ends were cut back, 3 bases at V and 5 bases at J, with 14 bases in the middle. CDR3 length: 15 residues. The germline gives CDR1 SGHTA, CDR2 FQGNSA. CDR3 DNA: TGTGCCAGCAGCTTGACAGTTCAACCGAGAAACACCATATATTTT. Translation gives CASSLTVQPRNTIYF. Based on the CDR3 plus reference TRBV7-2 and TRBJ1-3, the full variable domain is GAGVSQSPSNKVTEKGKDVELRCDPISGHTALYWYRQSLGQGLEFLIYFQGNSAPDKSGLPSDRFSAERTGGSVSTLTIQRTQQEDSAVYLCASSLTVQPRNTIYFGEGSWLTVV.

The table lists this clone with many counts. The rearrangement joins TRBV12-3 or TRBV12-4 to TRBJ2-7; 7 bases agree with TRBD1. This CDR3 contains 12 residues. Losses at the gene ends were 7 bases for V and 7 bases for J; bases not matched to a gene: 7. Here the CDR3 reads CASTRDSLEQYF. The CDR3 DNA reads as TGTGCCAGCACTCGGGACAGCCTGGAGCAGTACTTC.

There are a few counts of this clone. This may stem from a read error, because a much larger clone lies one nucleotide away. In the same sample, other DNA sequences code for this CDR3. The J gene is TRBJ1-2, the V gene TRBV19; 7 nucleotides agree with TRBD1. Looked up from germline, CDR1 is LNHDA and CDR2 is SQIVND (reference sequence). The CDR3 is 15 amino acids. CDR3: CASSLGTAGNEGYTF. DNA of the CDR3: TGCGCCAGTAGTCTGGGGACAGCGGGCAACGAGGGCTACACCTTC.

This clone showed up many times. The chain employs TRBV11-1 and TRBJ1-1; tentative D call: TRBD1 (5 bases). CDR3 length: 16 residues. Germline loops: CDR1 SGHAT, CDR2 FQDESV (reference sequence). The ends were cut back, 4 bases at V and 0 bases at J, with 15 bases in the middle. This CDR3 reads CASSSPRGRVNTEAFF. In DNA, the CDR3 is TGTGCCAGCAGCTCACCCCGGGGACGGGTGAACACTGAAGCTTTCTTT.

This clone was counted ten times or more. The chain combines TRBV6-1 with TRBJ1-1; D not certain. The ends were cut back, 1 base at V and 6 bases at J, with 12 bases in the middle. The germline V gene has CDR1 MNHNS and CDR2 SASEGT. This CDR3 comprises 14 residues. The CDR3 region has the DNA TGTGCCAGCAGTGAAGTTGTATCAACATCTGAAGCTTTCTTT. It specifies CASSEVVSTSEAFF.

Ten or more counts support this clone. The V call is TRBV15, the J call TRBJ2-6; TRBD2 is a possible D gene (5 bases). CDR3 size: 18 residues. V lost 5 bases and J lost 0, with 17 bases in between. Germline V gene sequence: CDR1 LNHNV, CDR2 YYDKDF (reference sequence). The CDR3 nucleotides are TGTGCCACCAGCTTGGAGGAGGAAACCGACTCTGGGGCCAACGTCCTGACTTTC. It encodes CATSLEEETDSGANVLTF. Together with reference TRBV15 and TRBJ2-6, the CDR3 gives the full variable domain: DAMVIQNPRYQVTQFGKPVTLSCSQTLNHNVMYWYQQKSSQAPKLLFHYYDKDFNNEADTPDNFQSRRPNTSFCFLDIRSPGLGDTAMYLCATSLEEETDSGANVLTFGAGSRLTVL.

The table lists this clone with many counts. The rearrangement links TRBV18 to TRBJ1-2; 9 nucleotides match TRBD1. The CDR3 length is 16 residues. V lost 4 bases to trimming and J lost 1 base; unmatched junction nucleotides: 7. Looked up from germline, CDR1 is KGHSH and CDR2 is LQKENI. CDR3 DNA sequence: TGTGCCAGCTCACGGGACAGGGTCCCTATTAACTATGGCTACACCTTC. Its protein product is CASSRDRVPINYGYTF.

This clone was counted at least ten times. The chain carries TRBV12-3 or TRBV12-4 and TRBJ1-2, with 7 bases lining up with TRBD1. The CDR3 is 13 amino acids. The V gene end was trimmed by 4 bases and the J gene end by 4 bases; junction bases not matched to a gene: 3. The CDR3 DNA sequence: TGTGCCAGCAGTTGGACAGGATTCTATGGCTACACCTTC. Its protein product is CASSWTGFYGYTF.

This clone turned up a few times. V and J are TRBV6-1 and TRBJ1-2; 7 bases agree with TRBD1. V gave up 2 bases and J gave up 4 bases; unmatched junction bases: 16. Germline V gene data show CDR1 as MNHNS and CDR2 as SASEGT. This CDR3 region has 18 residues. The CDR3 DNA is TGTGCCAGCAGTGAATTTGTCACAGGGGTTGGATTTAGCTATGGCTACACCTTC. This translates into CASSEFVTGVGFSYGYTF.

This clone was recorded many times. V usage is TRBV11-2 and J usage is TRBJ2-1; D uncertain. This CDR3 is 13 amino acids long. From germline, CDR1 is SGHAT and CDR2 FQNNGV. Trimming removed 0 bases at V and 9 bases at J, with 9 bases between. The CDR3 is CASSLDNGLEQFF. CDR3 DNA sequence: TGTGCCAGCAGCTTAGATAACGGTCTTGAGCAGTTCTTC.